This TCR beta chain was profiled in a study of blood T cell dynamics during melanoma immunotherapy. V lost 7 bases and J lost 0; bases outside the gene matches: 13. Germline CDR1 is SQVTM and CDR2 is ANQGSEA. The CDR3 spans 16 residues. Regarding time point: pre-treatment baseline. Sampling occurred pretreatment (T0) and at week 3 (W3), after cycle one of checkpoint blockade. Every bulk PBMC sample received the same 350 ng of DNA. Some clones are missing from TCRdb's copy, which holds only in-frame ones; the method was immunoSEQ multiplex PCR. The sample lists about 22,000 clones, around 92% occurring once.

The sample was blood, taken from a patient treated with checkpoint blockade. The chain combines TRBV29-1 with TRBJ1-2; 8 nucleotides line up with TRBD1. The receptor was derived from a human donor with melanoma. The CDR3 DNA follows: TGCAGCGCAGCAGGGGGCGGCTCTCCCCCTAACTATGGCTACACCTTC. It codes for CSAAGGGSPPNYGYTF.